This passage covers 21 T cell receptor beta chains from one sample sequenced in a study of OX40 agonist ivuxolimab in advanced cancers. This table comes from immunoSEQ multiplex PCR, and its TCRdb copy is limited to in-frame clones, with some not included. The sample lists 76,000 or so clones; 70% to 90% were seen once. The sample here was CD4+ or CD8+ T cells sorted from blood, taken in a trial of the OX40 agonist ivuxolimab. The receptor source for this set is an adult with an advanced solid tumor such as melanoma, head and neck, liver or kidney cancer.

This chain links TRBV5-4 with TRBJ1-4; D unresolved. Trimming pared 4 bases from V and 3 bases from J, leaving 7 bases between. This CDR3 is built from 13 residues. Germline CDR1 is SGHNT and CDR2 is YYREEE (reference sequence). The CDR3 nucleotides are TGTGCCAGCAGCCCGGCGCCTAATGAAAAACTGTTTTTT. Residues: CASSPAPNEKLFF.

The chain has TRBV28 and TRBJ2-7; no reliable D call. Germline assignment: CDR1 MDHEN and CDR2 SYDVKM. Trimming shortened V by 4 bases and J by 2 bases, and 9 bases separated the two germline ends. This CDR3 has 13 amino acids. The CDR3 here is CASSYDGAYEQYF. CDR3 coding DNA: TGTGCCAGCAGTTACGACGGCGCCTACGAGCAGTACTTC.

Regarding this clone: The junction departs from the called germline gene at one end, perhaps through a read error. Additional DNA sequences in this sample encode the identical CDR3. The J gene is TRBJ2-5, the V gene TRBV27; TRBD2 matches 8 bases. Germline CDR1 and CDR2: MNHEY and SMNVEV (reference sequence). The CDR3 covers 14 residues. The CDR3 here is CASRSREDQETQYF. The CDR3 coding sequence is TGCGCCAGCAGATCGCGGGAGGACCAAGAGACCCAGTACTTC.

In DNA form, the CDR3 reads TGTGCCAGCAGCCACTCAGAGGGGGCAGATGGCTACACCTTC. It translates to CASSHSEGADGYTF. J is TRBJ1-2 and V is TRBV6-6, with 7 positions matching TRBD1. There are 14 residues in the CDR3. The V gene's germline CDR1 is MNHNY and CDR2 SVGAGI (reference sequence). The trim removed 6 bases at V and 6 bases at J, leaving 10 bases unmatched.

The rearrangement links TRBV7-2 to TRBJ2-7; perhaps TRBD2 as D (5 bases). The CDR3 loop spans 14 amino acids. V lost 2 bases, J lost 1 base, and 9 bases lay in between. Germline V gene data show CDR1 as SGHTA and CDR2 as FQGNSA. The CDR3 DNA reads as TGTGCCAGCAGCTTATGGGGAGAATCCTACGAGCAGTACTTC. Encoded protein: CASSLWGESYEQYF.

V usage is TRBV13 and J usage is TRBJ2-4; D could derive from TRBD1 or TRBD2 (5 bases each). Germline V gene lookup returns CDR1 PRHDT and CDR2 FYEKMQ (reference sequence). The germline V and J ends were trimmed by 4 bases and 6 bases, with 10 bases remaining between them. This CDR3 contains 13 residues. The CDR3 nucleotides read TGTGCCAGCAGCTCCGGGACCGCAAACATTCAGTACTTC. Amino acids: CASSSGTANIQYF.

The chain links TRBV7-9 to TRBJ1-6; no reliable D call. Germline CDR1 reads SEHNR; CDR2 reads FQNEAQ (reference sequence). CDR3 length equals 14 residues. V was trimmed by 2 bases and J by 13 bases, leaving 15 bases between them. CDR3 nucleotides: TGTGCCAGCAGCTTAAATGGGGAAACTGTGCCCCTCCACTTT. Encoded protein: CASSLNGETVPLHF.

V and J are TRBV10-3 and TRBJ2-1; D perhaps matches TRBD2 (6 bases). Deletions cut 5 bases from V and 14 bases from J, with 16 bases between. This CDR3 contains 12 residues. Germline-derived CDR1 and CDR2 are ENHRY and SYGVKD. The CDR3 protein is CAISRAQDYKFF. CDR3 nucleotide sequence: TGTGCCATCAGTCGTGCCCAGGACTATAAGTTCTTC.

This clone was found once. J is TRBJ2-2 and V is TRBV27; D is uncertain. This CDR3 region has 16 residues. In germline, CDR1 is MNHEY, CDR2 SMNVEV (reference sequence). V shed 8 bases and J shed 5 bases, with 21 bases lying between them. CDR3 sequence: CASGPGRKGGTGELFF. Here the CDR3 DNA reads TGTGCCAGCGGACCTGGTCGGAAGGGTGGGACCGGGGAGCTGTTTTTT.

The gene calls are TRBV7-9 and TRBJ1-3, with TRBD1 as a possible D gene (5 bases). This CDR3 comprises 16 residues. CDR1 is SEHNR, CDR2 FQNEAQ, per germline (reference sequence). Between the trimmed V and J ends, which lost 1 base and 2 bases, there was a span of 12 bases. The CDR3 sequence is CASSLGGDGAGNTIYF. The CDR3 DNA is TGTGCCAGCAGCTTAGGGGGCGATGGGGCTGGAAACACCATATATTTT.

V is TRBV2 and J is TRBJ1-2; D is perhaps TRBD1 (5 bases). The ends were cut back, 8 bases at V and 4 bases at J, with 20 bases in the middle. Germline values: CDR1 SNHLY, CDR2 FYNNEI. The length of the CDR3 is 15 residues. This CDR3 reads CASHVSGVLGYGYTF. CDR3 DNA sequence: TGTGCCAGCCACGTTTCGGGGGTACTAGGCTATGGCTACACCTTC.

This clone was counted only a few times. DNA of the CDR3: TGTGCCGGACGCCGCCGGGACGGAATTAATGAAAAACTGTTTTTT. Residues: CAGRRRDGINEKLFF. J is TRBJ1-4 and V is TRBV28; possible D gene TRBD1, 5 bases. The CDR3 contains 15 residues. V dropped 11 bases and J dropped 4 bases, with 20 bases sitting between them. Germline CDR1 reads MDHEN; CDR2 reads SYDVKM.

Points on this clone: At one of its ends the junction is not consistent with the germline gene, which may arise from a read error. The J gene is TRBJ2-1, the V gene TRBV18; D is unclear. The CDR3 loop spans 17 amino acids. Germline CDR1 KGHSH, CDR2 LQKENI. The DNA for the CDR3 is TGTGCCAGCTCACTCCACCCACCGACTCTCTCCAACAATGAGCAGTTCTTC. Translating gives CASSLHPPTLSNNEQFF. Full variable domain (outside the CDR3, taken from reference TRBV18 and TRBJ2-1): NAGVMQNPRHLVRRRGQEARLRCSPMKGHSHVYWYRQLPEEGLKFMVYLQKENIIDESGMPKERFSAEFPKEGPSILRIQQVVRGDSAAYFCASSLHPPTLSNNEQFFGPGTRLTVL.

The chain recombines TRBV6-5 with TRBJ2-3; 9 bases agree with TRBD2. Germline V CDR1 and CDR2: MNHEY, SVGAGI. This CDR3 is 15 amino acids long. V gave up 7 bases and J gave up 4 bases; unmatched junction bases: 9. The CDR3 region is CASKRAGGGADTQYF. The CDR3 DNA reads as TGTGCCAGCAAAAGAGCGGGAGGTGGTGCAGATACGCAGTATTTT.

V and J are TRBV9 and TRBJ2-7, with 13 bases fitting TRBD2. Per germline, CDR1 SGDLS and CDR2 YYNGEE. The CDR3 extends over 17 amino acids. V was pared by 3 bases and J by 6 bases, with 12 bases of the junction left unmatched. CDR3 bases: TGTGCCAGCAGCGCGACCCTAGGGACTAGCGGGACGAGCGAGCAGTACTTC. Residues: CASSATLGTSGTSEQYF.

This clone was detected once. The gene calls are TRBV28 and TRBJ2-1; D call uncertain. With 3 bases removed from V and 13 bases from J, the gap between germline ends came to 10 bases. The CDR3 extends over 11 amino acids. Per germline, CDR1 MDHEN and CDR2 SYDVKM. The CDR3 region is CASSLRQSQFF. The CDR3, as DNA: TGTGCCAGCAGTTTGCGACAAAGTCAGTTCTTC.

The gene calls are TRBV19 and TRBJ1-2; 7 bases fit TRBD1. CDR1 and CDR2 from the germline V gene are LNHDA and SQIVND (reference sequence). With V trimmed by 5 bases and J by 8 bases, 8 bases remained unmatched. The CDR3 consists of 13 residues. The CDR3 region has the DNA TGTGCCAGTAGTGGCCGGGACAGTAGGGGCTACACCTTC. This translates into CASSGRDSRGYTF.

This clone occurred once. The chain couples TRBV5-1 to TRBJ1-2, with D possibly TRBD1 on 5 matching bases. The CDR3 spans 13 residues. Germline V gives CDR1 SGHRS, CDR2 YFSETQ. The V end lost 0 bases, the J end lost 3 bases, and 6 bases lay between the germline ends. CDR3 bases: TGCGCCAGCAGCTTGGGACAGCACTATGGCTACACCTTC. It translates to CASSLGQHYGYTF. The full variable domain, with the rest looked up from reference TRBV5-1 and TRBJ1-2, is KAGVTQTPRYLIKTRGQQVTLSCSPISGHRSVSWYQQTPGQGLQFLFEYFSETQRNKGNFPGRFSGRQFSNSRSEMNVSTLELGDSALYLCASSLGQHYGYTFGSGTRLTVV.

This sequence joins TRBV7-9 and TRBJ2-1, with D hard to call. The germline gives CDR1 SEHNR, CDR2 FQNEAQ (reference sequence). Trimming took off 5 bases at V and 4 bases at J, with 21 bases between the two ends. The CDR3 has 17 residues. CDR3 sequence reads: CASSRDYSAFVYNEQFF. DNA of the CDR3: TGTGCCAGCAGCCGAGATTACAGCGCTTTTGTGTACAATGAGCAGTTCTTC. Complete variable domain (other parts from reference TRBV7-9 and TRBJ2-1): DTGVSQNPRHKITKRGQNVTFRCDPISEHNRLYWYRQTLGQGPEFLTYFQNEAQLEKSRLLSDRFSAERPKGSFSTLEIQRTEQGDSAMYLCASSRDYSAFVYNEQFFGPGTRLTVL.

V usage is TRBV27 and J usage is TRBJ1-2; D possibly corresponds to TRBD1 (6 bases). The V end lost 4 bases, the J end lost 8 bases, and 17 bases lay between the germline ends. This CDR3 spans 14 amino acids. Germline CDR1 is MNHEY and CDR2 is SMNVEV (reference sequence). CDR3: CASSSRGHVEGYTF. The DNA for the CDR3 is TGTGCCAGCAGTTCCAGGGGCCACGTGGAAGGCTACACCTTC.

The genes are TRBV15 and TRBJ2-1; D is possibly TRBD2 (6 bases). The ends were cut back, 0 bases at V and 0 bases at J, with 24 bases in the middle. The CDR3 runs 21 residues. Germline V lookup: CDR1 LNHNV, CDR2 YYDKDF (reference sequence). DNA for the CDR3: TGTGCCACCAGCAGAGATCTCCTTTATTGGCTCGAGACTAGCTCCTACAATGAGCAGTTCTTC. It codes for CATSRDLLYWLETSSYNEQFF. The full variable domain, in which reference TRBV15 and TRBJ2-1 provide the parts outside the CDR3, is DAMVIQNPRYQVTQFGKPVTLSCSQTLNHNVMYWYQQKSSQAPKLLFHYYDKDFNNEADTPDNFQSRRPNTSFCFLDIRSPGLGDTAMYLCATSRDLLYWLETSSYNEQFFGPGTRLTVL.